This TCR beta chain originates from a study of blood T cell repertoires in COVID-19 (dated by TCRdb to 2018 to 2020). For context, the study as a whole: The collaborator samples originated in the United States, Italy and Spain and spanned the acute and convalescent phases of COVID-19. The material from the prospective study consisted of cDNA or gDNA derived from T cells, B-cell-depleted T cells, or PBMCs. Deeply sampled blood TCRbeta repertoires from subjects exposed to, actively infected with, or recovered from COVID-19 were included in the dataset. The repertoires were released in a freely available public database intended as a resource for research on the immune response to SARS-CoV-2. Samples came from the ongoing ImmuneRACE study (first 160 participants) plus 1,254 subjects from 6 global collaborators. Nearly every sample came with metadata listing a de-identified subject ID, COVID-19 status, age in years and sex. HLA class I and class II types, where available, came from metadata supplied by the sample provider rather than from assay-based typing. Paper-wide results and their limitations: How much clinical and demographic metadata was included differed by source and by participant, and the metadata was provided uncurated.

One collaborating source in Seattle enrolled patients while the patients were actively infected and followed the patients over time throughout the course of disease. Whole blood was collected in K2EDTA tubes by collaborating institutions according to the institutions' own protocols. For TCRbeta analysis, collaborators shipped samples as frozen whole blood, isolated PBMCs, or DNA extracted from either of those sample types. Comment on this clone: The antigen this receptor binds is unknown. No quality values exist for individual bases; no much larger clone is one base distant.

The immunoSEQ Assay, a bias-controlled multiplex PCR, was used to amplify TCRbeta CDR3 regions from genomic DNA. The original methods were these. The number of nucleated cells in each sample was estimated from the amplification of reference gene primers within the assay. To quantify the absolute abundance of each unique TCRbeta CDR3 rearrangement, sequence reads were collapsed and filtered. For each sample, productive Simpson clonality was calculated as the square root of Simpson's diversity index over productive rearrangements. TCRdb carries this immuneACCESS record with in-frame sequences only. Its versions omit some clonotypes, under half of them owing to an unresolved V gene in the studies checked, with the rest unexplained. V, J and clone size are those of that table, while D and trimming were read from the DNA. A total of around 100,000 clones appear in this sample, about nine tenths of them only once. In total, the top ten clones hold under 5.5% of the sample.

Material: peripheral blood. The TCR sequence derives from a man aged 55 to 70 with COVID-19, enrolled during active disease.

The CDR3 region has the sequence CASVAYSNQPQHF. In nucleotide form, the sequence is TGTGCCAGCGTTGCGTATAGCAATCAGCCCCAGCATTTT. The chain is made from TRBV28 and TRBJ1-5; the D gene lacks a confident call. Reading from cysteine to phenylalanine, the CDR3 counts 13 amino acids. Kept here is only the CDR3 DNA, which spans 39 bases and is read in frame from base 1. Trimming at the junction amounts to 8 bases on V and 0 bases on J, and the germline ends lie 8 bases apart. CDR1 is given as MDHEN and CDR2 as SYDVKM, both from the germline V gene.